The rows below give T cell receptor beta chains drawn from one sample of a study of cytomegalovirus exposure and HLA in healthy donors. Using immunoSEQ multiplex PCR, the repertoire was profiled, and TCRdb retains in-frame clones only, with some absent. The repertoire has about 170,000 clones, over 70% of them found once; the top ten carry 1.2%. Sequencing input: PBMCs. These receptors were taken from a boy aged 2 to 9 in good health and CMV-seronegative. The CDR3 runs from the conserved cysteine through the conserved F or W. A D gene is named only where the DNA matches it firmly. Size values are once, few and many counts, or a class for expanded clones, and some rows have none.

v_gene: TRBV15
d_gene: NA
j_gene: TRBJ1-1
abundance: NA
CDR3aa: CATSRQAGWSEAFF
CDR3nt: TGTGCCACCAGCCGCCAGGCGGGGTGGAGTGAAGCTTTCTTT

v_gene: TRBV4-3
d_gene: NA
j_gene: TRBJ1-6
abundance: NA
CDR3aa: CASSQDSVDSPLHF
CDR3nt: TGCGCCAGCAGCCAAGATAGCGTGGATTCACCCCTCCACTTT

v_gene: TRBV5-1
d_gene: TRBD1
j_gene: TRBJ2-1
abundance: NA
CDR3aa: CASSYPGQGRDEQFF
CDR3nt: TGCGCCAGCAGCTACCCGGGACAGGGTCGGGATGAGCAGTTCTTC

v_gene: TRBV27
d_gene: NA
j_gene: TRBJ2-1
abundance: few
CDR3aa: CASSLISGHSIPPDNEQFF
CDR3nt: TGTGCCAGCAGTTTAATATCGGGACACTCGATCCCCCCTGACAATGAGCAGTTCTTC

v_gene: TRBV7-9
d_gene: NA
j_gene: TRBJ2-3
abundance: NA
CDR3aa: CASSPPLTDTQYF
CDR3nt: TGTGCCAGCAGCCCCCCGTTGACAGATACGCAGTATTTT

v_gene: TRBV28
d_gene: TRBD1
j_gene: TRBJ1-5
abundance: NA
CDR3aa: CASSDWDRLNQPQHF
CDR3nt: TGTGCCAGCAGTGATTGGGACAGACTAAATCAGCCCCAGCATTTT

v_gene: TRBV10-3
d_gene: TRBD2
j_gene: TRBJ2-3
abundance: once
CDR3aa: CAISEAGEGTDTQYF
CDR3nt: TGTGCCATCAGTGAGGCGGGAGAGGGCACAGATACGCAGTATTTT

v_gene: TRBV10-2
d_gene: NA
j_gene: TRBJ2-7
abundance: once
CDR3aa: CASSGLYEQYF
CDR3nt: TGCGCCAGCAGTGGCCTCTACGAGCAGTACTTC

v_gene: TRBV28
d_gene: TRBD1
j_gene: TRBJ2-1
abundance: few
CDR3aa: CASSQGQRSSEQFF
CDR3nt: TGTGCCAGCAGCCAGGGACAGCGCTCGTCTGAGCAGTTCTTC

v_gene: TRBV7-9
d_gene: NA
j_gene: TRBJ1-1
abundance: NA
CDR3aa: CAIQRVSRQYTEAFF
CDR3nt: TGTGCCATCCAGAGGGTTAGCCGCCAATACACTGAAGCTTTCTTT

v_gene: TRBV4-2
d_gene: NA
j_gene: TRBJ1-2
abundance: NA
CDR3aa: CASSQDRLTGVPLYGYTF
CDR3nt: TGTGCCAGCAGCCAAGACAGGCTGACAGGCGTTCCTCTCTATGGCTACACCTTC

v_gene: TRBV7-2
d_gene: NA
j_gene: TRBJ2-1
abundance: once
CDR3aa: CASSLTPGLSYNEQFF
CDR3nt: TGTGCCAGCAGCTTAACCCCGGGACTTTCCTACAATGAGCAGTTCTTC

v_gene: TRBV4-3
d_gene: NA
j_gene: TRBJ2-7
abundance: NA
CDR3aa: CASSQDRTTSYEQYF
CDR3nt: TGCGCCAGCAGCCAAGATAGGACAACCTCCTACGAGCAGTACTTC

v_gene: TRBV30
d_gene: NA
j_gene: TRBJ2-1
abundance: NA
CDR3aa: CAWSSGAMDEQFF
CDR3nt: TGTGCCTGGAGTAGTGGAGCTATGGATGAGCAGTTCTTC

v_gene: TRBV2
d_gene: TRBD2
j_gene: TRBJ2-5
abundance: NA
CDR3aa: CASRGTGLVQETQYF
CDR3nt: TGTGCCAGCAGGGGAACGGGACTAGTACAAGAGACCCAGTACTTC

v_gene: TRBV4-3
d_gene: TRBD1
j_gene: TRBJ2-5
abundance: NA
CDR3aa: CASSRQGAETQYF
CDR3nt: TGCGCCAGCAGCCGTCAGGGGGCAGAGACCCAGTACTTC

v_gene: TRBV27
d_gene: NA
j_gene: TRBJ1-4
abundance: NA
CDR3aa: CASSLLGEGKLFF
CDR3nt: TGTGCCAGCAGTTTATTGGGGGAGGGAAAACTGTTTTTT

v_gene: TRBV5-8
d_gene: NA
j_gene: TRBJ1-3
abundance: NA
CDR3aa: CASSLQGNPGNTIYF
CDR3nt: TGTGCCAGCAGCTTGCAGGGGAACCCTGGAAACACCATATATTTT

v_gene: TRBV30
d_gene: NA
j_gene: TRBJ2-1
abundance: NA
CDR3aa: CAWSVLGETNEQFF
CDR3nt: TGTGCCTGGAGTGTATTGGGAGAGACCAATGAGCAGTTCTTC

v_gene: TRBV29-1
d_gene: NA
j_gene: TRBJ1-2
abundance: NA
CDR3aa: CSVGGDNGPVDVGYTF
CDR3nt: TGCAGCGTGGGAGGGGACAACGGGCCTGTCGACGTTGGCTACACCTTC